These 25 T cell receptor beta chains were sequenced from one sample in a study of T cell repertoires in cytomegalovirus infection. These receptors have no known antigen. Each CDR3 protein gets one entry after TCRdb re-called the reads with MiXCR. This table holds more than 110,000 distinct CDR3 sequences, roughly 32% found once. This material consisted of CD8+ T cells from cultured PBMCs, taken from culture after CMV antigen stimulation. The receptors shown here come from a human donor in good health (CMV status not recorded). Some clones in this sample may be carry-over from other donors' samples.

The chain uses TRBV7-4 and TRBJ2-3, with TRBD2 matching 9 bases. CDR1 is SGHVT and CDR2 is SQSDAQ in the germline V gene. CDR3 length equals 17 residues. V dropped 4 bases and J dropped 4; count of bases not matched to a gene: 12. The DNA for the CDR3 is TGTGCCAGCAGCTACAGTCCGGGACTAGCTGTCGCAGATACGCAGTATTTT. This codes for CASSYSPGLAVADTQYF.

This chain connects TRBV2 to TRBJ1-4, with a tentative D call TRBD1 (5 bases). V shed 0 bases and J shed 8 bases, with 10 bases lying between them. Germline CDR1 is SNHLY and CDR2 is FYNNEI. The CDR3 contains 14 residues. The CDR3 sequence: CASSEAWGFEKLFF. The CDR3 region has the DNA TGTGCCAGCAGTGAAGCGTGGGGCTTCGAAAAACTGTTTTTT.

The rearrangement joins TRBV6-2 or TRBV6-3 to TRBJ2-1; D tentatively reads TRBD1 or TRBD2 (5 bases each). V was clipped by 5 bases and J by 10 bases, with 12 bases between them. The CDR3 totals 12 residues. The germline V gene has CDR1 MNHEY and CDR2 SVGEGT. CDR3 in amino acids: CASSTGTPEQFF. The DNA for the CDR3 is TGTGCCAGCAGTACCGGGACCCCAGAGCAGTTCTTC.

The table lists this clonotype with a few counts. This chain joins TRBV12-3 or TRBV12-4 and TRBJ2-3, with unresolved D. V shed 1 base and J shed 13 bases, with 9 bases lying between them. This CDR3 is 11 amino acids long. DNA of the CDR3: TGTGCCAGCAGTTTAGGGATAGAGAAGTATTTT. It yields the protein CASSLGIEKYF.

The V gene is TRBV2, the J gene TRBJ1-4; D is ambiguous. This CDR3 region has 15 residues. Trimming took 3 bases from V and 3 from J, leaving 11 bases between them. The germline CDR1 and CDR2 sequences are SNHLY and FYNNEI. In DNA, the CDR3 is TGTGCCAGCAGTGACGGTGTATCGGCTAATGAAAAACTGTTTTTT. It is translated as CASSDGVSANEKLFF. Full variable domain (outside the CDR3, taken from reference TRBV2 and TRBJ1-4): EPEVTQTPSHQVTQMGQEVILRCVPISNHLYFYWYRQILGQKVEFLVSFYNNEISEKSEIFDDQFSVERPDGSNFTLKIRSTKLEDSAMYFCASSDGVSANEKLFFGSGTQLSVL.

This clonotype was detected only a few times. The V call is TRBV7-9, the J call TRBJ1-2, with a weak D call TRBD1 (5 bases). Germline values: CDR1 SEHNR, CDR2 FQNEAQ (reference sequence). The CDR3 totals 14 residues. V lost 4 bases to trimming and J lost 6 bases, with 15 bases between them. In DNA, the CDR3 is TGTGCCAGCAGCTCAGTGCAGGGTGGTAATGGCTACACCTTC. Translated, it gives CASSSVQGGNGYTF.

The table lists this clonotype with a few counts. This chain links TRBV20-1 with TRBJ2-3, with TRBD2 matching 8 bases. V shed 0 bases, J shed 0 bases, and the junction held 17 bases outside the gene matches. The CDR3 totals 20 residues. Germline CDR1 reads DFQATT; CDR2 reads SNEGSKA (reference sequence). The CDR3 bases are TGCAGTGCTAGAGACCCAGATAATCCATGGGCGGGGGGAAGCACAGATACGCAGTATTTT. Protein: CSARDPDNPWAGGSTDTQYF.

In its sample, this clonotype was seen many times. An end of the junction differs from the germline gene, which may be a read error. The chain has TRBV27 and TRBJ2-3; D gene unclear. Germline CDR1 is MNHEY and CDR2 is SMNVEV (reference sequence). CDR3 size: 12 residues. The CDR3, as DNA: TGTGCCAGCAGCTTATCTGGGGATACGCAGTATTTT. It yields the protein CASSLSGDTQYF.

The chain links TRBV29-1 to TRBJ2-3, with 7 bases that match TRBD2. Looked up from germline, CDR1 is SQVTM and CDR2 is ANQGSEA. J lost 5 bases, V lost 8 bases, and 10 bases had no gene match. This CDR3 comprises 13 residues. The CDR3 reads CSLTPREKDTQYF. The CDR3 nucleotides are TGCAGCCTGACTCCGCGGGAGAAAGATACGCAGTATTTT.

The chain joins TRBV5-4 to TRBJ2-1; D assignment may be TRBD1 or TRBD2 (5 bases each). The CDR3 is 15 residues long. Trimming took 4 bases from V and 7 from J, leaving 18 bases between them. The V gene's germline CDR1 is SGHNT and CDR2 YYREEE (reference sequence). As DNA, the CDR3 is TGTGCCAGCAGCCTACCCGGGGCTTTGGGGAATGAGCAGTTCTTC. Amino acids: CASSLPGALGNEQFF.

The rearrangement links TRBV29-1 to TRBJ2-7; D may be TRBD2 (5 bases). This CDR3 has 13 amino acids. Per germline, CDR1 SQVTM and CDR2 ANQGSEA. Trimming removed 7 bases from V and 3 bases from J, with 16 bases in between. The CDR3: CSASQSGSYEQYF. DNA of the CDR3: TGCAGCGCGTCACAAAGCGGAAGCTACGAGCAGTACTTC.

The gene calls are TRBV6-1 and TRBJ2-4; D may be TRBD2 (6 bases). Trimming took off 6 bases at V and 5 bases at J, with 11 bases between the two ends. The germline V gene has CDR1 MNHNS and CDR2 SASEGT. The CDR3 has 13 amino acids. CDR3 coding DNA: TGTGCCAGCAGACCCGGGACTCAAAACATTCAGTACTTC. Translated, it gives CASRPGTQNIQYF.

This clonotype was recorded only once. As DNA, the CDR3 is TGTGCCAGCAGCGGATCGGGCTCTGGGGCCAACGTCCTGACTTTC. This gives the protein CASSGSGSGANVLTF. V gene TRBV9 combines with J gene TRBJ2-6; no firm D call. The germline V gene has CDR1 SGDLS and CDR2 YYNGEE. The CDR3 covers 15 residues. V lost 3 bases to trimming and J lost 0 bases, with 7 bases between them. The full variable domain, with the rest looked up from reference TRBV9 and TRBJ2-6, is DSGVTQTPKHLITATGQRVTLRCSPRSGDLSVYWYQQSLDQGLQFLIQYYNGEERAKGNILERFSAQQFPDLHSELNLSSLELGDSALYFCASSGSGSGANVLTFGAGSRLTVL.

The chain carries TRBV6-1 and TRBJ1-5; D is undetermined. This CDR3 comprises 15 residues. Germline CDR1 is MNHNS and CDR2 is SASEGT. V shed 10 bases and J shed 0 bases, with 16 bases lying between them. As DNA, the CDR3 is TGTGCCACCCAACAAACAGCCTTTAGCAATCAGCCCCAGCATTTT. Protein product: CATQQTAFSNQPQHF.

This sequence joins TRBV9 and TRBJ2-3, with no clear D. Per germline, CDR1 SGDLS and CDR2 YYNGEE. The CDR3 spans 13 residues. Deletions cut 0 bases from V and 5 bases from J, with 7 bases between. This chain's CDR3 is CASSVGGIDTQYF. The DNA for the CDR3 is TGTGCCAGCAGCGTAGGGGGAATAGATACGCAGTATTTT.

The genes are TRBV2 and TRBJ2-7; 8 bases agree with TRBD2. V was clipped by 7 bases and J by 0 bases; unmatched bases: 14. This CDR3 is built from 17 residues. Per germline, CDR1 SNHLY and CDR2 FYNNEI. The CDR3: CASTPAGGAYRSYEQYF. CDR3 nucleotide sequence: TGTGCCAGCACTCCGGCCGGGGGGGCCTACCGCTCCTACGAGCAGTACTTC.

The chain uses TRBV27 and TRBJ2-3; D may match TRBD1 or TRBD2 (5 bases each). Trimming left V 1 base short and J 3 bases short, with 5 bases between. Germline loops: CDR1 MNHEY, CDR2 SMNVEV (reference sequence). The CDR3 sequence is 13 residues long. CDR3 sequence: CASSLWGTDTQYF. The CDR3 nucleotides read TGTGCCAGCAGTTTATGGGGGACAGATACGCAGTATTTT.

The sample holds a few counts of this clonotype. The rearrangement joins TRBV12-3 or TRBV12-4 to TRBJ1-1; D gene ambiguous. This CDR3 comprises 14 residues. Trimming took off 3 bases at V and 4 bases at J, with 12 bases between the two ends. The chain's CDR3 is CASSFWGGGTEAFF. As DNA, the CDR3 is TGTGCCAGCAGTTTCTGGGGAGGAGGCACTGAAGCTTTCTTT.

The chain combines TRBV7-6 with TRBJ1-4, with 7 bases matching TRBD1. The V gene's germline CDR1 is SGHVS and CDR2 FNYEAQ. The CDR3 totals 17 residues. V trimming: 5 bases; J trimming: 8 bases; junction bases outside the gene matches: 17. The CDR3 reads CASSPTLRQGEGEKLFF. In DNA form, the CDR3 reads TGTGCCAGCAGCCCCACCCTCCGCCAGGGGGAGGGGGAAAAACTGTTTTTT.

This clonotype was counted between two and nine times. This chain joins TRBV14 and TRBJ2-1; D is possibly TRBD1 (5 bases). Trimming removed 5 bases from V and 2 bases from J, with 13 bases in between. The CDR3 is 15 amino acids. Germline loops: CDR1 SGHDN, CDR2 FVKESK. As DNA, the CDR3 is TGTGCCAGCAGCGCCCGGACACCCCCCTACAATGAGCAGTTCTTC. Translated, it gives CASSARTPPYNEQFF.

This chain connects TRBV6-2 or TRBV6-3 to TRBJ2-7; 10 positions match TRBD1. V lost 5 bases and J lost 3; bases outside the gene matches: 7. The CDR3 runs to 15 residues. Germline V gene sequence: CDR1 MNHEY, CDR2 SVGEGT. CDR3 protein: CASSDPGTGVYEQYF. As DNA, the CDR3 is TGTGCCAGCAGTGATCCCGGGACAGGGGTCTACGAGCAGTACTTC.

This clonotype occurred once. This chain links TRBV6-6 with TRBJ2-2; TRBD1 agrees at 7 bases. CDR3 length: 17 residues. V dropped 6 bases and J dropped 0; count of bases not matched to a gene: 10. Germline V CDR1 and CDR2: MNHNY, SVGAGI (reference sequence). The CDR3 loop reads CASRNYAGTANTGELFF. The CDR3, as DNA: TGTGCCAGCAGGAACTACGCCGGGACAGCGAACACCGGGGAGCTGTTTTTT.

In its sample, this clonotype was seen a few times. The CDR3 DNA follows: TGTGCCAGCAGTTACCAATATGACAGGGAGGACACAGATACGCAGTATTTT. Its protein is CASSYQYDREDTDTQYF. This chain uses TRBV6-5 with TRBJ2-3, with D possibly matching TRBD1 (7 bases). The germline CDR1 and CDR2 sequences are MNHEY and SVGAGI. Trimming took 2 bases from V and 2 from J, leaving 17 bases between them. The CDR3 runs 17 residues.

This clonotype was seen repeatedly, ten times or more. The chain employs TRBV6-5 and TRBJ2-3, with TRBD2 matching 12 bases. The CDR3 contains 18 residues. Germline-derived CDR1 and CDR2 are MNHEY and SVGAGI. Unmatched junction bases numbered 8, after V lost 2 bases and J lost 2 bases. The DNA for the CDR3 is TGTGCCAGCAGTTACGTACTAGCGGGGGGCTCCCTCACAGATACGCAGTATTTT. Translation gives CASSYVLAGGSLTDTQYF.

With regard to this clonotype: A read error may produce the germline difference seen at one junction end. The V gene is TRBV10-3, the J gene TRBJ2-3, with D possibly TRBD2 on 6 matching bases. There are 16 residues in the CDR3. Germline-derived CDR1 and CDR2 are ENHRY and SYGVKD. CDR3 nucleotide sequence: TGTACCATCAGGGCAGTCGGGAGTGCTAGCACAGATACGCAGTATTTT. Translating gives CTIRAVGSASTDTQYF.